The clone carrying this T cell receptor beta chain has at least ten counts. This sample is part of a study of lung T cells in sarcoidosis with Löfgren's syndrome. TCRdb passed the reads through MiXCR, listing each CDR3 protein once. Of 58,000 or so distinct CDR3 sequences in the sample, around 21% were seen once. V shed 6 bases and J 5 bases; nucleotides not matched to a gene: 7. Germline lookup yields CDR1 ENHRY and CDR2 SYGVKD. This CDR3 comprises 15 residues. The clonotype comes from a human donor with sarcoidosis (Löfgren's syndrome or another form), or a control subject (not recorded which). What was sequenced was CD4+ T cells from PBMCs. The chain joins TRBV10-3 to TRBJ2-5; TRBD1 matches 12 bases. The DNA for the CDR3 is TGTGCCATCAGACAGGGGACAGGGGGCGATGAGACCCAGTACTTC. Its protein is CAIRQGTGGDETQYF.